The clone carrying this T cell receptor (beta chain) was detected only a few times. Individual cDNA molecules received unique molecular identifiers during library preparation. TCRdb itself ran the 5' RACE reads through MiXCR, one entry per CDR3 protein. The table lists around 83,000 distinct CDR3 sequences, about 12% of them singletons, with about 4.6% in the top ten. This sample was taken from a study of early T cells in non-severe SARS-CoV-2 infection. The V end was cut by 2 bases, the J end by 9 bases, with 5 bases between. CDR3 length: 10 amino acids. CDR1 and CDR2 (germline): GTSNPN, SVGIG (reference sequence).

The specimen comprised whole blood, sampled at baseline. The sequence derives from an adult who was a healthcare worker with PCR-confirmed SARS-CoV-2 infection or an uninfected control (not recorded which). The rearrangement links TRBV30 to TRBJ2-1; no definite D call. The CDR3 DNA sequence: TGTGCCTGGAGTACGGCTGAGCAGTTCTTC. Amino acids: CAWSTAEQFF.